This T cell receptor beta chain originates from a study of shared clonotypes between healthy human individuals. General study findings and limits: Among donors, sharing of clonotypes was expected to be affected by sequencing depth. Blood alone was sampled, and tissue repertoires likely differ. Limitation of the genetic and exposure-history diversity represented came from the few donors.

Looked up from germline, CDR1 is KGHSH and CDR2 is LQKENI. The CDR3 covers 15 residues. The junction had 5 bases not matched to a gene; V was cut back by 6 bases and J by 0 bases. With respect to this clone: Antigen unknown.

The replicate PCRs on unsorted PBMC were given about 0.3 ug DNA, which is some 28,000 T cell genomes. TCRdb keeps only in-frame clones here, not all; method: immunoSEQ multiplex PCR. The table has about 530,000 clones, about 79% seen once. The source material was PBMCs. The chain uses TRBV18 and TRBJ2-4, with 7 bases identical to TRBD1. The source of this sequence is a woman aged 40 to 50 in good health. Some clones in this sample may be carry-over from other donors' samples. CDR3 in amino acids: CASSTGSGAKNIQYF. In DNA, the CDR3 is TGTGCCAGCTCGACAGGGTCGGGAGCCAAAAACATTCAGTACTTC.